This entry lists 17 T cell receptor beta chains sequenced from one sample in a study of metastatic and nonmetastatic thyroid tumors. No patient received treatment before thyroid surgery. With MiXCR, TCRdb reprocessed the PCR reads. The sample lists just under 9,500 clones; approximately 30% were seen once. Sequencing was carried out using adjacent normal tissue. These receptors were taken from a female donor with papillary thyroid cancer or a benign thyroid nodule (not recorded which). Some clones in this sample may be carry-over from other donors' samples.

This clone occurred a few times. The rearrangement uses TRBV11-2 and TRBJ2-2; the match to TRBD2 covers 10 bases. The CDR3 is 16 amino acids. V trimming: 5 bases; J trimming: 5 bases; junction bases outside the gene matches: 8. Germline V CDR1 and CDR2: SGHAT, FQNNGV. The CDR3 sequence: CASSQKAGGTTGELFF. Written as DNA, the CDR3 is TGTGCCAGCAGCCAGAAAGCGGGAGGGACGACCGGGGAGCTGTTTTTT. The full variable domain, its missing parts supplied by reference TRBV11-2 and TRBJ2-2, is EAGVAQSPRYKIIEKRQSVAFWCNPISGHATLYWYQQILGQGPKLLIQFQNNGVVDDSQLPKDRFSAERLKGVDSTLKIQPAKLEDSAVYLCASSQKAGGTTGELFFGEGSRLTVL.

This chain joins TRBV7-9 and TRBJ2-7, with 9 bases identical to TRBD1. Germline trimming cut 4 bases from V and 3 bases from J; bases unmatched to any gene: 4. The CDR3 runs to 14 residues. Germline CDR1 reads SEHNR; CDR2 reads FQNEAQ (reference sequence). The CDR3 nucleotides are TGTGCCAGCAGCTCCGGGACAGGGTACTACGAGCAGTACTTC. This gives the protein CASSSGTGYYEQYF.

Note on this clone: Because the CDR3 is missing its conserved closing phenylalanine or tryptophan, this is likely a read error. The gene calls are TRBV27 and TRBJ2-5; D not certain. There are 17 residues in the CDR3. Germline values: CDR1 MNHEY, CDR2 SMNVEV (reference sequence). The CDR3 coding sequence is TGTGCCAGCAGTTTACTTCCAGTGACGAAGTACCAAGAGCCCCAGTACTTG. Translating it yields CASSLLPVTKYQEPQYL.

V is TRBV11-1 and J is TRBJ2-7, with 7 bases fitting TRBD2. With 1 base clipped from V and 2 bases from J, the junction kept 14 bases outside the gene matches. Per the germline V gene, CDR1 is SGHAT and CDR2 is FQDESV (reference sequence). CDR3 length equals 18 residues. CDR3 nucleotides: TGTGCCAGCAGCTTAGTACGGGGTCGAGCGGGAACTACCTACGAGCAGTACTTC. Its translation: CASSLVRGRAGTTYEQYF.

The rearrangement links TRBV12-3 or TRBV12-4 to TRBJ1-2, with 7 positions matching TRBD1. This CDR3 is 13 amino acids long. With 0 bases clipped from V and 7 bases from J, the junction kept 2 bases outside the gene matches. The CDR3 loop reads CASSLADRVGYTF. The CDR3 DNA reads as TGTGCCAGCAGTTTAGCCGACAGGGTTGGCTACACCTTC.

This clone has a count of ten or more. This chain joins TRBV28 and TRBJ2-7; 7 bases fit TRBD2. With 7 bases clipped from V and 6 bases from J, the junction kept 6 bases outside the gene matches. In germline, CDR1 is MDHEN, CDR2 SYDVKM. The CDR3 runs to 12 residues. The CDR3 loop reads CASTTSGGEQYF. The CDR3 nucleotides read TGTGCCAGCACCACTTCGGGGGGCGAGCAGTACTTC.

The J gene is TRBJ2-5, the V gene TRBV3-1, with 12 bases lining up with TRBD2. The CDR3 is 16 residues long. V dropped 5 bases and J dropped 3; count of bases not matched to a gene: 7. Germline values: CDR1 LGHDT, CDR2 YNNKEL (reference sequence). The CDR3 spells CASSARLAGAKETQYF. The CDR3 DNA reads as TGTGCCAGCAGCGCCCGACTAGCGGGAGCAAAAGAGACCCAGTACTTC.

The chain carries TRBV2 and TRBJ1-2; 10 nucleotides agree with TRBD1. The CDR3 is 15 residues long. V shed 4 bases and J 3 bases; nucleotides not matched to a gene: 5. Germline V gene lookup returns CDR1 SNHLY and CDR2 FYNNEI. As DNA, the CDR3 is TGTGCCAGCAGTGGACAGGGGGCTGGGTACTATGGCTACACCTTC. Amino acids: CASSGQGAGYYGYTF.

This sequence joins TRBV7-6 and TRBJ2-7, with 7 bases fitting TRBD2. Germline V CDR1 and CDR2: SGHVS, FNYEAQ. This CDR3 is built from 15 residues. Trimming removed 5 bases from V and 5 bases from J; junction bases left unmatched: 12. The CDR3 spells CASSPTAGKAHEQYF. The CDR3 nucleotides read TGTGCCAGCAGCCCAACAGCGGGGAAGGCCCACGAGCAGTACTTC.

This clone was observed a few times. Sequence at one end of the junction differs from germline and may be a read error. This rearrangement joins TRBV2 to TRBJ2-1, with D tentatively TRBD2 (5 bases). Germline CDR1 and CDR2: SNHLY and FYNNEI. The CDR3 spans 15 residues. Here the CDR3 reads CVCSGSLGVYNGQFF. The CDR3 region has the DNA TGTGTCTGCAGTGGTAGTTTGGGAGTGTACAATGGGCAGTTCTTC.

The V call is TRBV7-2, the J call TRBJ2-7, with 7 bases fitting TRBD2. Germline assignment: CDR1 SGHTA and CDR2 FQGNSA. Trimming took 6 bases from V and 2 from J; bases not matched to a gene: 10. The CDR3 has 15 residues. The CDR3 spells CASSPRGGSTYEQYF. The CDR3 DNA reads TGTGCCAGCAGTCCCCGGGGCGGGAGTACCTACGAGCAGTACTTC.

Ten or more counts support this clone. V and J are TRBV6-1 and TRBJ1-4; D is perhaps TRBD1 (6 bases). This CDR3 contains 12 residues. Germline V gene sequence: CDR1 MNHNS, CDR2 SASEGT. Trimming left V 0 bases short and J 11 bases short, with 7 bases between. The CDR3 bases are TGTGCCAGCAGTGAAGCAGGGGGGAAACTGTTTTTT. Encoded protein: CASSEAGGKLFF.

This clone qualifies as medium-sized. The V and J genes are TRBV4-1 and TRBJ2-3; the D gene is possibly TRBD2 (5 bases). The V end lost 0 bases, the J end lost 8 bases, and 9 bases lay between the germline ends. From germline, CDR1 is MGHRA and CDR2 YSYEKL. The CDR3 runs to 13 residues. The CDR3 nucleotides read TGCGCCAGCAGCCAAGATCGTGAGGGTACGCAGTATTTT. Amino acids: CASSQDREGTQYF.

This clone has a handful of counts. The rearrangement joins TRBV12-3 or TRBV12-4 to TRBJ1-5; 10 bases agree with TRBD1. The trim removed 5 bases at V and 10 bases at J, leaving 11 bases unmatched. The CDR3 contains 15 residues. DNA for the CDR3: TGTGCCAGCAGTCCAGGACAGGGGGGGGTCCATCCCCAGCATTTT. Its translation is CASSPGQGGVHPQHF.

This chain connects TRBV6-2 or TRBV6-3 to TRBJ2-3; 7 nucleotides agree with TRBD2. CDR1 is MNHEY and CDR2 is SVGEGT in the germline V gene. J was trimmed by 6 bases and V by 4 bases; bases with no gene match: 10. This CDR3 is built from 15 residues. The CDR3 is CASSLGGSGVDTQYF. Here the CDR3 DNA reads TGTGCCAGCAGTTTGGGGGGGTCCGGTGTGGATACGCAGTATTTT.

This sequence joins TRBV20-1 and TRBJ1-2; possibly TRBD1 for D (5 bases). The V and J ends lost 0 bases and 2 bases respectively, with 7 bases between them. This CDR3 comprises 13 residues. Germline values: CDR1 DFQATT, CDR2 SNEGSKA (reference sequence). The CDR3, as DNA: TGCAGTGCTAGAGATGGGGACAACTATGGCTACACCTTC. Translation gives CSARDGDNYGYTF.

The J gene is TRBJ2-7, the V gene TRBV10-2; D uncertain. Germline assignment: CDR1 WSHSY and CDR2 SAAADI. The CDR3 is made up of 11 amino acids. The V and J ends lost 3 bases and 1 base respectively, with 1 base between them. CDR3 DNA sequence: TGCGCCAGCAGTGAATCCTACGAGCAGTACTTC. It translates to CASSESYEQYF.